Given below is one T cell receptor (beta chain) in context. These data come from a study of blood T cell repertoires in COVID-19. Study-level background: Samples came from the United States, Italy and Spain, spanning acute and convalescent COVID-19. T cells, B-cell-depleted T cells, or PBMCs supplied cDNA or gDNA.

Original methodology: Researchers report that nucleated cell counts were estimated from reference gene primer amplification. Method: immunoSEQ multiplex PCR; TCRdb's copy keeps in-frame clones and lacks some. That table supplies the V and J calls and clone size; D and trimming were determined from the DNA. Altogether about 28,000 clones are present, roughly nine tenths being singletons, with the ten largest covering roughly 10%. Germline V lookup: CDR1 MNHNY, CDR2 SVGAGI (reference sequence). This CDR3 has 12 residues. The germline V and J ends were trimmed by 2 bases and 6 bases, with 8 bases remaining between them.

The rearrangement joins TRBV6-6 to TRBJ2-7; D gene uncertain. The TCR originated in a human donor in a cohort sampled during active COVID-19. Material for sequencing was peripheral blood. CDR3 nucleotides: TGTGCCAGCAGTTACGACTCCCCCGAGCAGTACTTC. As protein: CASSYDSPEQYF.